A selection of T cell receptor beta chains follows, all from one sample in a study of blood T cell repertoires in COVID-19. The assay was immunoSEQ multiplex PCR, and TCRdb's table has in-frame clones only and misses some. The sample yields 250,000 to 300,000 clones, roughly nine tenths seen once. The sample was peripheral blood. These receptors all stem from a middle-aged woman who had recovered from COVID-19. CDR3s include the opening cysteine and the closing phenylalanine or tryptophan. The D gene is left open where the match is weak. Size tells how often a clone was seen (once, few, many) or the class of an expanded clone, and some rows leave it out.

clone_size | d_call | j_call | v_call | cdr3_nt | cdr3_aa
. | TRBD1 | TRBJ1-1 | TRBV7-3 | TGTGCCAGCAGCCCCCAGGGGGTAGGGATGAACACTGAAGCTTTCTTT | CASSPQGVGMNTEAFF
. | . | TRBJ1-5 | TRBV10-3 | TGTGCCACAGGGTTGGGGGCTGATAGCAATCAGCCCCAGCATTTT | CATGLGADSNQPQHF
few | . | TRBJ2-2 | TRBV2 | TGTGCCAGCAGTTCAATGAACACCGGGGAGCTGTTTTTT | CASSSMNTGELFF
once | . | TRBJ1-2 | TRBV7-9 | TGTGCCAGCAGCTTAGGTATGGGCAACTATGGCTACACCTTC | CASSLGMGNYGYTF
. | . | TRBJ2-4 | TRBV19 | TGTGCCAGTAGTATTAGACAGGAGGTAGCCAAAAACATTCAGTACTTC | CASSIRQEVAKNIQYF
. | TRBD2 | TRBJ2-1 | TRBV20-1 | TGCAGTGCTAGTTATGGACTAGCGTACAATGAGCAGTTCTTC | CSASYGLAYNEQFF
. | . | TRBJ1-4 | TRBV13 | TGTGCCAGCAGCCATAGAACAACTAATGAAAAACTGTTTTTT | CASSHRTTNEKLFF
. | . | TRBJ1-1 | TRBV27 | TGTGCCAGCAGTCAGTCGCGGCAGGGTAGCACTGAAGCTTTCTTT | CASSQSRQGSTEAFF
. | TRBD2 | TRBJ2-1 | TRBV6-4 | TGTGCCAGCAGTGATAGGGCTAGCGGGATTGGTGAGCAGTTCTTC | CASSDRASGIGEQFF
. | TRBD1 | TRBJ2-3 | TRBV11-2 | TGTGCCAGCAGCTTAGAGGGGCAGGGGGCTAGCACAGATACGCAGTATTTT | CASSLEGQGASTDTQYF
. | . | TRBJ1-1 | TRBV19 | TGTGCCAGTAGTATAGGGGGGGCCGGGGGGCCGACTGAAGCTTTCTTT | CASSIGGAGGPTEAFF